These 20 T cell receptor beta chains originate from one sample sequenced in a study of T cells in Graves' hyperthyroidism and ophthalmopathy (dated by TCRdb to about 2019). Library construction relied on multiplex PCR. The instrument was an Illumina HiSeq 2000. The TCR beta CDR3 regions were amplified from RNA transcripts. The TCR CDR3 was subjected to a first round of RT-PCR using the HTBI primer set and the Qiagen OneStep RT-PCR kit. In TCRdb, the public reads were trimmed at Q25 with fastp and aligned with MiXCR, with productive beta chains retained. A single entry per CDR3 protein holds the most common genes and DNA from its merged rows. For this sample there are roughly 500,000 distinct CDR3 sequences; approximately 49% appear just once. The ten largest clonotypes hold around 44% of the sample. Input material: peripheral blood or thyroid tissue (not recorded which). Receptors were obtained from an adult woman with Graves' disease, either hyperthyroidism or ophthalmopathy (not recorded which).

The chain recombines TRBV9 with TRBJ2-5, with 11 bases identical to TRBD2. Per germline, CDR1 SGDLS and CDR2 YYNGEE. V gave up 0 bases and J gave up 3 bases; unmatched junction bases: 7. This CDR3 contains 17 residues. The CDR3 region has the DNA TGTGCCAGCAGCGTAGATAGGCTAGCGGGAGGCGAAGAGACCCAGTACTTC. Residues: CASSVDRLAGGEETQYF. The variable domain in full, completed from reference TRBV9 and TRBJ2-5, reads DSGVTQTPKHLITATGQRVTLRCSPRSGDLSVYWYQQSLDQGLQFLIQYYNGEERAKGNILERFSAQQFPDLHSELNLSSLELGDSALYFCASSVDRLAGGEETQYFGPGTRLLVL.

The sample holds many counts of this clonotype. The chain combines TRBV20-1 with TRBJ2-7; 10 bases align to TRBD2. Germline-derived CDR1 and CDR2 are DFQATT and SNEGSKA (reference sequence). The trim removed 5 bases at V and 3 bases at J, leaving 7 bases unmatched. The CDR3 totals 14 residues. CDR3 in amino acids: CSALTSGKGYEQYF. As DNA, the CDR3 is TGCAGTGCTCTTACTAGCGGGAAGGGCTACGAGCAGTACTTC.

This clonotype has ten or more counts. J is TRBJ1-1 and V is TRBV2, with a tentative D call TRBD1 (5 bases). Per germline, CDR1 SNHLY and CDR2 FYNNEI. The ends were cut back, 0 bases at V and 6 bases at J, with 11 bases in the middle. This CDR3 contains 14 residues. CDR3: CASSEALRQSEAFF. For the CDR3, the DNA is TGTGCCAGCAGTGAAGCGCTTCGACAGTCTGAAGCTTTCTTT.

V usage is TRBV7-9 and J usage is TRBJ2-7; possible D gene TRBD1, 5 bases. V lost 3 bases to trimming and J lost 3 bases, with 9 bases between them. Germline assignment: CDR1 SEHNR and CDR2 FQNEAQ (reference sequence). This CDR3 is 13 amino acids long. This CDR3 is CASSFNTGYEQYF. The CDR3 coding sequence is TGTGCCAGCAGCTTTAATACAGGCTACGAGCAGTACTTC.

In this sample, this clonotype turned up once. Mismatch with germline at one junction end may stem from a read error. The gene calls are TRBV4-1 and TRBJ1-4; maybe TRBD1 (5 bases). Germline V gene sequence: CDR1 MGHRA, CDR2 YSYEKL. This CDR3 is 14 amino acids long. This chain's CDR3 is CASSHEGTNEKLFF. The CDR3 region has the DNA TGTGCCAGCAGCCACGAGGGGACTAATGAAAAACTGTTTTTT.

The chain links TRBV11-2 to TRBJ2-7; D might be TRBD1 (6 bases). The CDR3 runs 13 residues. The V gene's germline CDR1 is SGHAT and CDR2 FQNNGV. V was pared by 7 bases and J by 2 bases, with 12 bases between. Written as DNA, the CDR3 is TGTGCCAGCAATGTTCAGGGGACCTACGAGCAGTACTTC. This translates into CASNVQGTYEQYF.

This chain joins TRBV5-1 and TRBJ2-2; D is possibly TRBD2 (6 bases). Germline V gene lookup returns CDR1 SGHRS and CDR2 YFSETQ. This CDR3 is 15 amino acids long. Trimming stripped 0 bases from V and 8 bases from J, with 14 bases between. This CDR3 is CASSLVGGTGGELFF. The CDR3 DNA sequence: TGCGCCAGCAGCTTGGTTGGCGGGACGGGTGGGGAGCTGTTTTTT.

In the case of this clonotype: A much larger clone is a single base away; this may be a read error. Since no conserved phenylalanine or tryptophan closes the CDR3, a read error is the likely cause. The J gene is TRBJ1-1, the V gene TRBV6-4; 8 bases align to TRBD1. Losses at the gene ends were 3 bases for V and 7 bases for J; bases not matched to a gene: 10. Germline assignment: CDR1 MRHNA and CDR2 SNTAGT. The CDR3 length is 15 residues. The CDR3 sequence: CASSESGTGPSEAFL. CDR3 bases: TGTGCCAGCAGTGAATCCGGGACAGGACCGAGTGAAGCTTTCCTT.

The gene calls are TRBV7-9 and TRBJ2-5; TRBD2 is a possible D gene (6 bases). CDR1 is SEHNR and CDR2 is FQNEAQ in the germline V gene (reference sequence). This CDR3 is 14 amino acids long. Trimming cost V 5 bases and J 4 bases, with 14 bases left between them. CDR3 sequence: CASSPRGGVETQYF. CDR3 coding DNA: TGTGCCAGCAGCCCCCGGGGAGGAGTAGAGACCCAGTACTTC.

The chain combines TRBV6-4 with TRBJ2-2; D may match TRBD1 or TRBD2 (5 bases each). CDR1 and CDR2 (germline): MRHNA, SNTAGT. Between the trimmed V and J ends, which lost 3 bases and 6 bases, there was a span of 11 bases. This CDR3 is 14 amino acids long. CDR3 nucleotides: TGTGCCAGCAGTGAATTCGTGGGACCCGGGGAGCTGTTTTTT. This codes for CASSEFVGPGELFF.

This clonotype appeared many times. The chain is built from TRBV7-9 and TRBJ2-2; D is ambiguous. The CDR3 covers 12 residues. The germline V gene has CDR1 SEHNR and CDR2 FQNEAQ (reference sequence). Trimming removed 8 bases at V and 4 bases at J, with 8 bases between. This chain's CDR3 is CASSYLTGELFF. CDR3 DNA sequence: TGTGCCAGCTCCTACCTCACCGGGGAGCTGTTTTTT.

A few counts support this clonotype. V is TRBV30 and J is TRBJ1-1; 8 positions match TRBD1. The CDR3 is made up of 13 amino acids. Germline V gene sequence: CDR1 GTSNPN, CDR2 SVGIG (reference sequence). V shed 3 bases, J shed 6 bases, and the junction held 6 bases outside the gene matches. Here the CDR3 reads CAWSGQGGSEAFF. The DNA of the CDR3 is TGTGCCTGGAGCGGACAGGGAGGATCTGAAGCTTTCTTT.

The sample holds many counts of this clonotype. The rearrangement joins TRBV20-1 to TRBJ1-5; D unclear. Trimming took 3 bases from V and 7 from J, leaving 19 bases between them. CDR1 is DFQATT, CDR2 SNEGSKA, per germline (reference sequence). This CDR3 is built from 15 residues. The CDR3: CSASGIGRSGQPQHF. The CDR3 bases are TGCAGTGCTAGCGGAATCGGACGATCGGGACAGCCCCAGCATTTT.

This clonotype was recorded many times. The V gene is TRBV10-1, the J gene TRBJ2-5; 7 nucleotides agree with TRBD2. The V gene's germline CDR1 is WNHNN and CDR2 SYGVQD (reference sequence). The CDR3 has 15 amino acids. V lost 0 bases, J lost 4 bases, and 5 bases stayed unmatched. The CDR3 coding sequence is TGCGCCAGCAGTGAGTCGATTGCGGGAGTAGAGACCCAGTACTTC. Translation gives CASSESIAGVETQYF.

The CDR3 region has the DNA TGTGTCACGCTCAGGGGGCTCACTGAAGCTTTCTTT. Encoded protein: CVTLRGLTEAFF. This chain joins TRBV10-3 and TRBJ1-1; 8 bases fit TRBD1. Germline assignment: CDR1 ENHRY and CDR2 SYGVKD. This CDR3 region has 12 residues.

There are a few counts of this clonotype. The chain links TRBV29-1 to TRBJ1-1, with D hard to call. Germline V gives CDR1 SQVTM, CDR2 ANQGSEA. V gave up 5 bases and J gave up 6 bases, with 7 bases separating them. This CDR3 has 10 amino acids. CDR3 protein: CSVQVSEAFF. As DNA, the CDR3 is TGCAGCGTTCAGGTGTCTGAAGCTTTCTTT.

This clonotype has ten or more counts. V usage is TRBV20-1 and J usage is TRBJ1-2, with D unclear. Trimming took off 6 bases at V and 5 bases at J, with 16 bases between the two ends. This CDR3 is 13 amino acids long. CDR1 and CDR2 (germline): DFQATT, SNEGSKA (reference sequence). The CDR3 DNA reads TGCAGTGCCTCCGTTGGGGATGGGTATGGCTACACCTTC. This sequence encodes CSASVGDGYGYTF.

The J gene is TRBJ1-4, the V gene TRBV15; D is perhaps TRBD1 (6 bases). Germline V gene data show CDR1 as LNHNV and CDR2 as YYDKDF (reference sequence). With 3 bases removed from V and 15 bases from J, the gap between germline ends came to 20 bases. The CDR3 is 14 amino acids. Here the CDR3 DNA reads TGTGCCACCAGCAGGACGACGCAACGGGACAAGGTGTTTTTT. Protein product: CATSRTTQRDKVFF.

This clonotype was counted many times. V and J are TRBV4-3 and TRBJ1-3; D not resolved. V gave up 0 bases and J gave up 4 bases, with 10 bases separating them. The CDR3 totals 15 residues. CDR1 and CDR2 from the germline V gene are LGHNA and YSLEER. This CDR3 is CASSQDLAGGNTIYF. CDR3 in DNA: TGCGCCAGCAGCCAAGATTTGGCAGGAGGAAACACCATATATTTT.

On this clonotype: One end of the junction does not line up with germline, which may come from a read error. V is TRBV2 and J is TRBJ2-1, with 8 bases matching TRBD1. Germline CDR1 SNHLY, CDR2 FYNNEI. The CDR3 has 14 residues. Here the CDR3 reads CASRETGASNQQFF. As DNA, the CDR3 is TGTGCCAGCAGAGAGACAGGGGCCAGCAATCAGCAGTTCTTC.